This T cell receptor (beta chain) was identified in a study of shared clonotypes between healthy human individuals. Across the study: Per donor, CD8 memory used one plate, CD8 naive used two, CD4 memory used three and CD4 naive used three.

Adult Caucasians living in Nashville, Tennessee made up all of the donors. CD45RA-negative memory and CD45RA+ naive subsets were split from the CD4+ cells. Whole-study results and caveats: The expectation was that sequencing depth would affect clonotype sharing among donors.

This CDR3 region has 14 residues. With 7 bases clipped from V and 4 bases from J, the junction kept 5 bases outside the gene matches. In germline, CDR1 is SGHTA, CDR2 FQGNSA. Clones were read by immunoSEQ multiplex PCR, and TCRdb kept only the in-frame ones, dropping some. The sample records about 1 million clones, about 75% being singletons. As concerns this clone: Its antigen is unknown.

What was sequenced was memory CD4+ T cells sorted from blood. The subset was: CD45RA-negative fraction. The genes are TRBV7-2 and TRBJ2-2, with 8 positions matching TRBD1. This clonotype was sampled from a young man in good health. This CDR3 reads CASTSTGGTGELFF. The DNA for the CDR3 is TGTGCCAGCACCAGCACAGGGGGCACCGGGGAGCTGTTTTTT.